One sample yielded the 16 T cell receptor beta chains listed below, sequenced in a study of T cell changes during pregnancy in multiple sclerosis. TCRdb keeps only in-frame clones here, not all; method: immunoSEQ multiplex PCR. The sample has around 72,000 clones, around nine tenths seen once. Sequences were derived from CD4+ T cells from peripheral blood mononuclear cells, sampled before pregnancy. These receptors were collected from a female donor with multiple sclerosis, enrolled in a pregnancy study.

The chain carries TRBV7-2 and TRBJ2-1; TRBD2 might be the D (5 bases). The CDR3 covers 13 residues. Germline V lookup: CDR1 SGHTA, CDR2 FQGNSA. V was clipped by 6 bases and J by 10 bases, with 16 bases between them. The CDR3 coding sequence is TGTGCCAGCAGGCCATCTGGAGGTCGGGAGCAGTTCTTC. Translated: CASRPSGGREQFF.

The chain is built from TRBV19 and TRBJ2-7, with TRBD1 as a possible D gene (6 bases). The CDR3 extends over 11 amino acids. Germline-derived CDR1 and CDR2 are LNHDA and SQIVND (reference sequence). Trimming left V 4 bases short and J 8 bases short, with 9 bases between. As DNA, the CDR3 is TGTGCCAGTAGTACCAGGGGCAAGCAGTACTTC. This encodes CASSTRGKQYF.

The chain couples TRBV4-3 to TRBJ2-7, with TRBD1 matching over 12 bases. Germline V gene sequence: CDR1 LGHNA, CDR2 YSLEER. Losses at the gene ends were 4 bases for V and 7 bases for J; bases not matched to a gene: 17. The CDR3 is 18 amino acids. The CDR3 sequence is CASSRGTGGAFFMAEQYF. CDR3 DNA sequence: TGCGCCAGCAGCCGTGGGACAGGGGGCGCCTTTTTCATGGCTGAGCAGTACTTC.

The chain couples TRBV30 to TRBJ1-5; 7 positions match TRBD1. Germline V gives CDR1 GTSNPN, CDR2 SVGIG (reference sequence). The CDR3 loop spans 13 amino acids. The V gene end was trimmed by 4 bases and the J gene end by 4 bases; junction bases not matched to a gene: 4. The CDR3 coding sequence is TGTGCCTGGACCCACAGGGGAAATCAGCCCCAGCATTTT. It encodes CAWTHRGNQPQHF.

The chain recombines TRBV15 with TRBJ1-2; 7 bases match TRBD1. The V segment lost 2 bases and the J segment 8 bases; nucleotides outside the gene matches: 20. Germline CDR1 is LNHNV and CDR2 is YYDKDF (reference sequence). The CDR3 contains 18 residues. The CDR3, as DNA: TGTGCCACCAGCAGACTGACCGGGACAGCAAACCGGAGATCAGGCTACACCTTC. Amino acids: CATSRLTGTANRRSGYTF.

The CDR3 region has the DNA TGTGCCAGTAGTATTTACAGGGCAGGAAATCAGCCCCAGCATTTT. Protein product: CASSIYRAGNQPQHF. The V call is TRBV19, the J call TRBJ1-5; the D gene is possibly TRBD1 (6 bases). V was clipped by 3 bases and J by 4 bases, with 13 bases between them. The germline CDR1 and CDR2 sequences are LNHDA and SQIVND (reference sequence). The CDR3 is 15 residues long. The entire variable domain, with the rest obtained from reference TRBV19 and TRBJ1-5, is as follows: DGGITQSPKYLFRKEGQNVTLSCEQNLNHDAMYWYRQDPGQGLRLIYYSQIVNDFQKGDIAEGYSVSREKKESFPLTVTSAQKNPTAFYLCASSIYRAGNQPQHFGDGTRLSIL.

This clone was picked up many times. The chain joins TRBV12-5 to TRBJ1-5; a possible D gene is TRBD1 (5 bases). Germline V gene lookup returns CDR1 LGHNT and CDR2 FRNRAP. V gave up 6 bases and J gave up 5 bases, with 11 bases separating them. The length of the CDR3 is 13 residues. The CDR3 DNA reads TGTGCTAGTGGACAGGACGGGTATCAGCCCCAGCATTTT. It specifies CASGQDGYQPQHF.

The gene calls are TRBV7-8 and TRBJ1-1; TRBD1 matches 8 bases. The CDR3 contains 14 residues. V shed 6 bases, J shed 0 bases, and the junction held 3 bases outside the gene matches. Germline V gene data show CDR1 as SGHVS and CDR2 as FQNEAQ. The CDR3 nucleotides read TGTGCCAGCAGGCAGACAGGGGTGAACACTGAAGCTTTCTTT. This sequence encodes CASRQTGVNTEAFF. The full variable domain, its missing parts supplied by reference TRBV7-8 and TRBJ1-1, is GAGVSQSPRYKVAKRGQDVALRCDPISGHVSLFWYQQALGQGPEFLTYFQNEAQLDKSGLPSDRFFAERPEGSVSTLKIQRTQQEDSAVYLCASRQTGVNTEAFFGQGTRLTVV.

CDR3 amino acids: CASISSGIGTGELFF. The CDR3 DNA follows: TGCGCCAGCATTAGTAGCGGGATAGGCACCGGGGAGCTGTTTTTT. The chain joins TRBV5-1 to TRBJ2-2; TRBD2 agrees at 8 bases. The germline V gene has CDR1 SGHRS and CDR2 YFSETQ. The V segment lost 6 bases and the J segment 4 bases; nucleotides outside the gene matches: 8. CDR3 length: 15 residues.

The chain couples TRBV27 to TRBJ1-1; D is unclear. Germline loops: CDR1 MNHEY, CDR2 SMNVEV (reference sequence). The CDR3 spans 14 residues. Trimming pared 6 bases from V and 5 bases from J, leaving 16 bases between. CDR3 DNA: TGTGCCAGCAGGAACCGGGGTGTATGGACTGAAGCTTTCTTT. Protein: CASRNRGVWTEAFF.

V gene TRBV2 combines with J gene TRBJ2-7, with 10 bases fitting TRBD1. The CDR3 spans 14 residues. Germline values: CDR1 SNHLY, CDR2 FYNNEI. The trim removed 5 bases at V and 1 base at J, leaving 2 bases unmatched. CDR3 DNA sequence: TGTGCCAGCAGTTTGGGACAGGGGTCCTACGAGCAGTACTTC. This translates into CASSLGQGSYEQYF.

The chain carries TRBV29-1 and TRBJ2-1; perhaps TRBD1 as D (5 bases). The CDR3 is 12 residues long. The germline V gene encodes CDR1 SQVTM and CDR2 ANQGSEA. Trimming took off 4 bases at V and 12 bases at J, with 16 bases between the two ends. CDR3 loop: CSVARDRTAQFF. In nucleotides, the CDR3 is TGCAGCGTTGCAAGAGACAGAACTGCGCAGTTCTTC.

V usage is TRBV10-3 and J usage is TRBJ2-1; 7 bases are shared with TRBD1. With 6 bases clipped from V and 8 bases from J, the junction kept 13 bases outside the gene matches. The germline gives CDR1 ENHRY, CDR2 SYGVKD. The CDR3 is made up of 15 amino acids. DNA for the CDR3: TGTGCCATCAGGGCCGGGACAGATTATTCGCATGAGCAGTTCTTC. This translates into CAIRAGTDYSHEQFF.

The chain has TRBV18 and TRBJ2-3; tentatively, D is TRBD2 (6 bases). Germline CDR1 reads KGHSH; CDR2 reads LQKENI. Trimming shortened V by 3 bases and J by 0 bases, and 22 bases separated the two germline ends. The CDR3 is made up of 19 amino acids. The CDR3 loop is CASSPRRVAGLTSTDTQYF. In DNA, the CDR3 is TGTGCCAGCTCACCCCGTCGGGTCGCGGGGCTCACTAGCACAGATACGCAGTATTTT.

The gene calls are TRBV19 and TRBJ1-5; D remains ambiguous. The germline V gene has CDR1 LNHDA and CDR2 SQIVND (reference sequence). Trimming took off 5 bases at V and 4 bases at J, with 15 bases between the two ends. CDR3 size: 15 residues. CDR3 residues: CASSPAGETNQPQHF. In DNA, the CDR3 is TGTGCCAGTAGTCCCGCCGGAGAGACTAATCAGCCCCAGCATTTT.

CDR3 region: CASSPTGFRTGELFF. Written as DNA, the CDR3 is TGTGCCAGCAGTCCGACAGGGTTCCGGACCGGGGAGCTGTTTTTT. The chain couples TRBV28 to TRBJ2-2; TRBD1 matches 7 bases. V was clipped by 5 bases and J by 5 bases; unmatched bases: 8. The CDR3 is made up of 15 amino acids. Germline lookup yields CDR1 MDHEN and CDR2 SYDVKM.